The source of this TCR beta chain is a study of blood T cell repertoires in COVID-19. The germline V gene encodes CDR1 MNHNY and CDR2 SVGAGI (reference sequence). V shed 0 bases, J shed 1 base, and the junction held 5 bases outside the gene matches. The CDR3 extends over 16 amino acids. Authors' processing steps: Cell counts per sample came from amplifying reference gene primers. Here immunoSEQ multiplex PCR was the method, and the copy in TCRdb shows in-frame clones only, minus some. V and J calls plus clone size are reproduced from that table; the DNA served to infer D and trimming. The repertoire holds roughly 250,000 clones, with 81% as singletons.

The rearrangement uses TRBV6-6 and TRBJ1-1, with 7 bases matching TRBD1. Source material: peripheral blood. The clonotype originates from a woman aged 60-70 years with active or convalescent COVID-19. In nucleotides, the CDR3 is TGTGCCAGCAGTTACTCTCGACAGGGACAGAACACTGAAGCTTTCTTT. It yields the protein CASSYSRQGQNTEAFF.